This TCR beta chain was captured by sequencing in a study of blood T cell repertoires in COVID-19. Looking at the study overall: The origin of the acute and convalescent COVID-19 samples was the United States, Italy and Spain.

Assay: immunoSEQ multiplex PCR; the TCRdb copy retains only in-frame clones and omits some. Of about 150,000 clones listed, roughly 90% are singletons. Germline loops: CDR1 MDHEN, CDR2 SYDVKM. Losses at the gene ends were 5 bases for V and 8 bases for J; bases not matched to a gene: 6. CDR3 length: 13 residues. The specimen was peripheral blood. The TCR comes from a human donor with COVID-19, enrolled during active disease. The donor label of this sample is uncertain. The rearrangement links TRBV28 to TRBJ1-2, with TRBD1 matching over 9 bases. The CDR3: CASSLGTGPGYTF. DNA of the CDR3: TGTGCCAGCAGTCTGGGGACAGGGCCCGGCTACACCTTC.